This T cell receptor (beta chain) comes out of a study of technical replicates of blood from a handful of donors. Profiled with immunoSEQ multiplex PCR; TCRdb holds only in-frame clones, not every one. The sample lists 70,000 to 95,000 clones; approximately 93% were seen once. Sequenced input: T cells isolated from PBMCs. This clonotype was obtained from a human donor in good health.

CDR3 in amino acids: CASSSAAGATDTQYF. In DNA, the CDR3 is TGTGCCAGCAGTTCCGCGGCGGGGGCCACAGATACGCAGTATTTT. The V and J genes are TRBV28 and TRBJ2-3, with a tentative D call TRBD2 (7 bases). The CDR3 is 15 residues long. The germline gives CDR1 MDHEN, CDR2 SYDVKM. Trimming took off 4 bases at V and 2 bases at J, with 13 bases between the two ends.